These T cell receptor beta chains were read from a single sample in a study of blood T cell repertoires in COVID-19. Libraries were prepared by immunoSEQ multiplex PCR; TCRdb keeps only in-frame clonotypes and omits some of them. The sample has 380,000 or so clones; roughly four fifths are singletons. The sample comprised peripheral blood. The receptors originated from a human donor with acute or convalescent COVID-19. The donor label of this sample is uncertain. The CDR3 runs from the conserved cysteine through the conserved F or W. The order of the fields is CDR3 length, clone size, D gene, J gene, V gene, CDR3 protein, CDR3 DNA. A D gene is named only where the DNA matches it firmly. Size is omitted from some rows. Given values are once, few, many or a class for expanded clones.

CDR3 length: 14
clone size: -
D gene: -
J gene: TRBJ2-1
V gene: TRBV29-1
CDR3 protein: CSVEEPSQVREQFF
CDR3 DNA: TGCAGCGTTGAAGAGCCTTCACAGGTCAGGGAGCAGTTCTTC

CDR3 length: 16
clone size: -
D gene: TRBD1
J gene: TRBJ2-2
V gene: TRBV18
CDR3 protein: CASSPRTGGDTGELFF
CDR3 DNA: TGTGCCAGCTCACCCCGGACAGGGGGCGATACCGGGGAGCTGTTTTTT

CDR3 length: 16
clone size: -
D gene: -
J gene: TRBJ2-2
V gene: TRBV27
CDR3 protein: CATRESAGTNTGELFF
CDR3 DNA: TGTGCCACCCGAGAATCAGCCGGGACGAACACCGGGGAGCTGTTTTTT

CDR3 length: 14
clone size: once
D gene: -
J gene: TRBJ1-4
V gene: TRBV30
CDR3 protein: CAWSVVGLNEKLFF
CDR3 DNA: TGTGCCTGGAGTGTGGTGGGGCTTAATGAAAAACTGTTTTTT

CDR3 length: 14
clone size: few
D gene: TRBD2
J gene: TRBJ2-7
V gene: TRBV10-3
CDR3 protein: CAISRTSGSSEQYF
CDR3 DNA: TGTGCCATCAGTAGGACTAGCGGGAGTAGCGAGCAGTACTTC

CDR3 length: 16
clone size: -
D gene: -
J gene: TRBJ1-5
V gene: TRBV6-5
CDR3 protein: CASSYTVEGRSQPQHF
CDR3 DNA: TGTGCCAGCAGTTACACCGTGGAGGGTCGGAGTCAGCCCCAGCATTTT

CDR3 length: 13
clone size: -
D gene: -
J gene: TRBJ1-2
V gene: TRBV27
CDR3 protein: CASSQSHMDGYTF
CDR3 DNA: TGTGCCAGCAGCCAATCACACATGGATGGCTACACCTTC

CDR3 length: 12
clone size: -
D gene: -
J gene: TRBJ2-7
V gene: TRBV5-1
CDR3 protein: CASSLDWREQYF
CDR3 DNA: TGCGCCAGCAGCTTGGATTGGAGGGAGCAGTACTTC

CDR3 length: 17
clone size: -
D gene: -
J gene: TRBJ1-6
V gene: TRBV9
CDR3 protein: CASSATFSSGNNSPLHF
CDR3 DNA: TGTGCCAGCAGCGCCACTTTCAGCAGCGGTAATAATTCACCCCTCCACTTT

CDR3 length: 13
clone size: -
D gene: TRBD1
J gene: TRBJ1-4
V gene: TRBV6-5
CDR3 protein: CASSRDSLGKLFF
CDR3 DNA: TGTGCCAGCAGCCGGGACAGCCTCGGAAAACTGTTTTTT

CDR3 length: 14
clone size: -
D gene: TRBD1
J gene: TRBJ1-1
V gene: TRBV7-9
CDR3 protein: CASSPSGTGAEAFF
CDR3 DNA: TGTGCCAGCAGCCCCTCCGGGACAGGGGCCGAAGCTTTCTTT

CDR3 length: 14
clone size: -
D gene: -
J gene: TRBJ1-1
V gene: TRBV28
CDR3 protein: CASTPRGLNTEAFF
CDR3 DNA: TGTGCCAGCACACCGAGAGGGTTGAACACTGAAGCTTTCTTT

CDR3 length: 14
clone size: -
D gene: -
J gene: TRBJ1-1
V gene: TRBV19
CDR3 protein: CASSIDSTVTEAFF
CDR3 DNA: TGTGCCAGTAGTATAGACTCGACAGTCACTGAAGCTTTCTTT

CDR3 length: 17
clone size: -
D gene: TRBD1
J gene: TRBJ2-7
V gene: TRBV6-1
CDR3 protein: CASSELPGTGLSYEQYF
CDR3 DNA: TGTGCCAGCAGTGAATTACCAGGGACAGGGCTCTCCTACGAGCAGTACTTC

CDR3 length: 14
clone size: -
D gene: -
J gene: TRBJ2-5
V gene: TRBV28
CDR3 protein: CASSLAGRSETQYF
CDR3 DNA: TGTGCCAGCAGTTTAGCGGGGAGGTCAGAGACCCAGTACTTC

CDR3 length: 17
clone size: few
D gene: -
J gene: TRBJ1-1
V gene: TRBV3-1/TRBV3-2
CDR3 protein: CASSLYAAGGANTEAFF
CDR3 DNA: TGTGCCAGCAGCCTATACGCTGCAGGTGGGGCGAACACTGAAGCTTTCTTT

CDR3 length: 17
clone size: -
D gene: TRBD2
J gene: TRBJ2-1
V gene: TRBV7-9
CDR3 protein: CASSLAQTSGSVNEQFF
CDR3 DNA: TGTGCCAGCAGCTTAGCGCAGACTAGCGGGAGTGTGAATGAGCAGTTCTTC

CDR3 length: 14
clone size: -
D gene: -
J gene: TRBJ2-7
V gene: TRBV7-9
CDR3 protein: CASSRQGGMREQYF
CDR3 DNA: TGTGCCAGCAGCCGTCAGGGGGGAATGCGCGAGCAGTACTTC

CDR3 length: 16
clone size: -
D gene: -
J gene: TRBJ1-1
V gene: TRBV18
CDR3 protein: CASSPQGSGMNTEAFF
CDR3 DNA: TGTGCCAGCTCACCACAGGGGTCTGGAATGAACACTGAAGCTTTCTTT

CDR3 length: 14
clone size: -
D gene: -
J gene: TRBJ1-5
V gene: TRBV6-1
CDR3 protein: CASSEARGRQPQHF
CDR3 DNA: TGTGCCAGCAGTGAAGCGCGGGGGCGGCAGCCCCAGCATTTT

CDR3 length: 15
clone size: -
D gene: -
J gene: TRBJ1-5
V gene: TRBV28
CDR3 protein: CASSLQAGKNQPQHF
CDR3 DNA: TGTGCCAGCAGTTTACAGGCCGGAAAGAATCAGCCCCAGCATTTT

CDR3 length: 17
clone size: -
D gene: TRBD2
J gene: TRBJ2-7
V gene: TRBV6-2/TRBV6-3
CDR3 protein: CASSYSGTSGRLYEQYF
CDR3 DNA: TGTGCCAGCAGTTACTCCGGCACTAGCGGGAGGCTCTACGAGCAGTACTTC